This T cell receptor (beta chain) was found in a study of T cell responses to AZD1222 COVID-19 vaccine. Study-level findings and limits: The donors showed a predominance of white British ancestry and of females, with possible underestimation of clonal diversity. With dominance at 160-218 and 743-854, vaccine-associated CD4 TCRs spanned spike. Just a handful of people given AZD1222 tested seropositive at baseline. When two AZD1222 doses had been given, Spike-specific TCR breadth and depth rose.

Points on this clone: Its target is unknown.

Assay: immunoSEQ multiplex PCR; the TCRdb copy retains only in-frame clones and omits some. The sample lists roughly 260,000 clones, just over 90% occurring once. The receptor's source is an adult in good health. The input for sequencing was peripheral blood, taken on day 0 of AZD1222 vaccination.

CDR3 region: CASSFPPPGIPSYNEQFF. In nucleotides, the CDR3 is TGTGCCAGCAGTTTCCCCCCCCCAGGGATTCCCTCCTACAATGAGCAGTTCTTC. The chain couples TRBV28 to TRBJ2-1, with D perhaps matching TRBD1 (5 bases). The length of the CDR3 is 18 residues. Germline V lookup: CDR1 MDHEN, CDR2 SYDVKM. V was trimmed by 3 bases and J by 0 bases, leaving 18 bases between them.